The sequence of this TCR beta chain was determined in a study of T cell responses to AZD1222 COVID-19 vaccine. Study-wide results and caveats: At baseline, just five to seven AZD1222 recipients tested seropositive. Mapped onto spike, vaccine-associated CD4 TCRs spanned it and were dominant at 160-218 and 743-854.

Trimming shortened V by 2 bases and J by 4 bases, and 11 bases separated the two germline ends. This CDR3 contains 14 residues. Germline V CDR1 and CDR2: MNHEY, SVGEGT. Measured with immunoSEQ multiplex PCR; TCRdb has only the in-frame clones, and not every one. This sample has more than 150,000 clones, with around nine tenths found just once. Pooling covered second doses at about 4 or about 12 weeks. As to this clone: Its specificity is unknown.

This receptor was identified in an adult who received the AZD1222 COVID-19 vaccine. V gene TRBV6-2 or TRBV6-3 combines with J gene TRBJ1-2; D is perhaps TRBD1 (5 bases). The input for sequencing was peripheral blood, taken 28 days after the second AZD1222 dose. The CDR3 DNA sequence: TGTGCCAGCAGTTACGGCGGGGCCTCCTATGGCTACACCTTC. Its protein is CASSYGGASYGYTF.